This TCR beta chain was observed in a study of regulatory T cells in long-lasting Graves disease. Study-level information: Antithyroid drug use was under 3 months in newly diagnosed Graves' patients.

For TCR beta, libraries came from iRepertoire HTBI primers and Arm-PCR of CDR3 regions. TCRdb fed the multiplex PCR reads into MiXCR, producing one record per CDR3 protein. The sample yields approximately 400,000 distinct CDR3 sequences, 12% seen once. This CDR3 is built from 15 residues. Trimming left V 3 bases short and J 6 bases short, with 15 bases between. In germline, CDR1 is DFQATT, CDR2 SNEGSKA (reference sequence). As for time point: newly diagnosed GD, antithyroid drugs for less than 3 months. Extracted RNA from PBMCs served as the source of the TCR library. These data also formed part of another study, on T cells in Graves' hyperthyroidism and ophthalmopathy.

The chain recombines TRBV20-1 with TRBJ1-6; weak D call: TRBD1 (5 bases). The sample consisted of peripheral blood mononuclear cells (PBMCs), taken at new diagnosis, from a patient treated with antithyroid drugs. This TCR came from a young woman with Graves disease. CDR3 in amino acids: CSARVFGGGNSPLHF. As DNA, the CDR3 is TGCAGTGCTAGGGTCTTTGGGGGGGGTAATTCACCCCTCCACTTT.